These 27 T cell receptor beta chains share one sample of origin, sequenced in a study of metastatic and nonmetastatic thyroid tumors. TCRdb reassembled clones from the PCR reads with MiXCR. The profile shows about 40,000 clones, about a sixth of them singletons. Thyroid surgery took place with no prior treatment in any patient. The sample consisted of tumor tissue. The receptors here all came from a female donor with papillary thyroid cancer or a benign thyroid nodule (not recorded which). Some clones in this sample may be carry-over from other donors' samples.

This clone was counted at least ten times. The V gene is TRBV12-3 or TRBV12-4, the J gene TRBJ2-2; the D call may be TRBD1 or TRBD2 (6 bases each). V was cut by 3 bases and J by 3 bases, with 23 bases left in between. This CDR3 has 19 residues. CDR3 sequence (DNA): TGTGCCAGCAGTTTGGTAACCGACAGGAGGGGATCGGACACCGGGGAGCTGTTTTTT. This translates into CASSLVTDRRGSDTGELFF.

This clone was seen many times. In the same sample, other DNA sequences code for this CDR3. J is TRBJ2-7 and V is TRBV4-3, with TRBD1 matching over 11 bases. Germline CDR1 is LGHNA and CDR2 is YSLEER. The CDR3 is 15 amino acids. Trimming cost V 1 base and J 6 bases; bases outside gene matches: 5. The CDR3 coding sequence is TGCGCCAGCAGCCAAGGCCTCGGGACAGGGGGCGAGCAGTACTTC. Residues: CASSQGLGTGGEQYF.

The gene calls are TRBV20-1 and TRBJ2-5; D is possibly TRBD2 (6 bases). Germline loops: CDR1 DFQATT, CDR2 SNEGSKA (reference sequence). The length of the CDR3 is 14 residues. Trimming stripped 8 bases from V and 11 bases from J, with 27 bases between. The CDR3 DNA reads as TGCAGTTTAAAACCCGCGGGGTTTGAGTGGACGCAGTACTTC. Translating it yields CSLKPAGFEWTQYF.

This clone came up a few times. This chain links TRBV11-1 with TRBJ2-7, with 8 positions matching TRBD1. Per the germline V gene, CDR1 is SGHAT and CDR2 is FQDESV (reference sequence). This CDR3 has 13 residues. V shed 5 bases, J shed 7 bases, and the junction held 7 bases outside the gene matches. CDR3 coding DNA: TGTGCCAGCAGCGCGGGACAGGTCTTGGAGCAGTACTTC. This translates into CASSAGQVLEQYF.

This clone was seen repeatedly, ten times or more. V usage is TRBV5-1 and J usage is TRBJ2-5; tentative D call: TRBD2 (6 bases). The CDR3 sequence is 14 residues long. V lost 5 bases and J 5 bases, leaving 16 bases between the germline ends. Germline V gives CDR1 SGHRS, CDR2 YFSETQ. CDR3 DNA sequence: TGCGCCAGCAGAGGAGGAGGGAGCGGTGAGACCCAGTACTTC. It codes for CASRGGGSGETQYF. Combining the CDR3 with reference TRBV5-1 and TRBJ2-5 gives the whole variable domain KAGVTQTPRYLIKTRGQQVTLSCSPISGHRSVSWYQQTPGQGLQFLFEYFSETQRNKGNFPGRFSGRQFSNSRSEMNVSTLELGDSALYLCASRGGGSGETQYFGPGTRLLVL.

About this clone: A clone one base away is much larger, so this may be a read error. V gene TRBV7-6 combines with J gene TRBJ2-3, with D perhaps given as TRBD1 or TRBD2 (5 bases each). Trimming pared 2 bases from V and 6 bases from J, leaving 18 bases between. Germline V gene lookup returns CDR1 SGHVS and CDR2 FNYEAQ. The CDR3 has 16 residues. The chain's CDR3 is CASSLSLSQWGDTQYF. CDR3 nucleotides: TGTGCCAGCAGCTTATCTTTGTCCCAGTGGGGGGATACGCAGTATTTT. Full variable domain (remainder filled in from reference TRBV7-6 and TRBJ2-3): GAGVSQSPRYKVTKRGQDVALRCDPISGHVSLYWYRQALGQGPEFLTYFNYEAQQDKSGLPNDRFSAERPEGSISTLTIQRTEQRDSAMYRCASSLSLSQWGDTQYFGPGTRLTVL.

This clone was detected ten times or more. V gene TRBV20-1 combines with J gene TRBJ1-5, with D perhaps matching TRBD1 (5 bases). The length of the CDR3 is 19 residues. Germline CDR1 is DFQATT and CDR2 is SNEGSKA (reference sequence). V lost 4 bases, J lost 0 bases, and 25 bases lay in between. In DNA, the CDR3 is TGCAGTGCTAACCTACGAACAACCCTCGAGGGGAATAGCAATCAGCCCCAGCATTTT. This gives the protein CSANLRTTLEGNSNQPQHF.

This clone has only a few counts. The chain has TRBV6-1 and TRBJ2-2; TRBD1 or TRBD2 may be the D gene (7 bases each). Trimming left V 6 bases short and J 3 bases short, with 17 bases between. This CDR3 is built from 16 residues. Germline V gene lookup returns CDR1 MNHNS and CDR2 SASEGT. The CDR3 is CASRSPGGEDTGELFF. The CDR3 nucleotides read TGTGCCAGCAGGAGCCCAGGGGGGGAGGACACCGGGGAGCTGTTTTTT.

This clone has a count of ten or more. A much more abundant neighbour one base away suggests this may be a read error. CDR3 nucleotide sequence: TGTGCCAGCAGTCACGGGGCTAACACCGGGGAGCTGTTTTTT. It codes for CASSHGANTGELFF. The gene calls are TRBV6-1 and TRBJ2-2, with D perhaps assigned TRBD1 or TRBD2 (5 bases each). V was clipped by 5 bases and J by 2 bases, with 9 bases between them. Germline CDR1 is MNHNS and CDR2 is SASEGT. The CDR3 consists of 14 residues.

Details on this clone: With a much larger clone just one base away, this may be a read error. The genes are TRBV6-1 and TRBJ2-4; 7 bases map to TRBD1. Germline V gene data show CDR1 as MNHNS and CDR2 as SASEGT. The CDR3 runs 18 residues. The chain's CDR3 is CASSERTGRAVAKNIKYF. DNA of the CDR3: TGTGCCAGCAGCGAAAGGACAGGCCGAGCCGTTGCCAAAAACATTAAGTACTTC.

The table lists this clone with many counts. The sample carries other DNA sequences with the same CDR3. The V gene is TRBV28, the J gene TRBJ1-5; no definite D call. This CDR3 spans 12 amino acids. V lost 6 bases, J lost 1 base, and 4 bases lay in between. Germline V gene sequence: CDR1 MDHEN, CDR2 SYDVKM. The CDR3 DNA reads TGTGCCAGCAGGTCGAGCAATCAGCCCCAGCATTTT. Amino acid sequence: CASRSSNQPQHF.

This clone has only a few counts. The V call is TRBV24-1, the J call TRBJ1-2, with D perhaps TRBD1 (6 bases). V gave up 3 bases and J gave up 7 bases, with 17 bases separating them. Germline V gene lookup returns CDR1 KGHDR and CDR2 SFDVKD. The CDR3 runs 15 residues. CDR3 sequence reads: CATSDPGGGDSGYTF. DNA of the CDR3: TGTGCCACCAGTGATCCGGGGGGGGGCGATAGTGGCTACACCTTC.

This clone was observed at least ten times. Its ends do not fully match the called genes, so a read error is possible. This chain connects TRBV6-1 to TRBJ1-2; the match to TRBD1 covers 10 bases. The CDR3 contains 15 residues. Germline loops: CDR1 MNHNS, CDR2 SASEGT. The CDR3 DNA reads TGTGCCAGCAGAGAAGAGGGACAGGGGTTCTTCGGCTACACCTTC. Translated: CASREEGQGFFGYTF.

This clone was seen many times. The chain recombines TRBV10-3 with TRBJ1-4, with a weak D call TRBD1 (6 bases). Trimming removed 3 bases from V and 5 bases from J, with 10 bases in between. This CDR3 spans 14 amino acids. CDR1 is ENHRY, CDR2 SYGVKD, per germline. The CDR3 is CAISDSRGNEKLFF. Here the CDR3 DNA reads TGTGCCATCAGTGATTCCAGGGGAAATGAAAAACTGTTTTTT.

With regard to this clone: At one end the junction does not follow the germline gene, possibly because of a read error. Within the sample, other DNA sequences also encode this same CDR3. V usage is TRBV7-1 and J usage is TRBJ2-2; 11 bases agree with TRBD1. TRBV7-1 is an ORF; its function is uncertain. This CDR3 is 20 amino acids long. This CDR3 is CASSSWDRGFWYANTGELFF. The CDR3 coding sequence is TGTGCCAGCAGCTCTTGGGACAGGGGGTTCTGGTATGCGAACACCGGTGAGCTGTTTTTT.

This clone was seen at least ten times. The genes are TRBV11-2 and TRBJ2-6; weak D call: TRBD1 (5 bases). V was cut by 6 bases and J by 0 bases, with 12 bases left in between. Germline V gives CDR1 SGHAT, CDR2 FQNNGV. The CDR3 runs to 16 residues. The CDR3 region is CASRAPGNSGANVLTF. CDR3 nucleotide sequence: TGTGCCAGCAGAGCACCAGGGAACTCTGGGGCCAACGTCCTGACTTTC.

Ten or more counts support this clone. The V call is TRBV25-1, the J call TRBJ1-1; unclear D gene. The CDR3 is 13 residues long. CDR1 and CDR2 (germline): MGHDK, SYGVNS. Trimming left V 2 bases short and J 0 bases short, with 4 bases between. CDR3 DNA sequence: TGTGCCAGCAGTGAAGTCTTGAACACTGAAGCTTTCTTT. It yields the protein CASSEVLNTEAFF.

This chain connects TRBV13 to TRBJ2-4, with 10 bases fitting TRBD2. The CDR3 runs 19 residues. Germline V gene data show CDR1 as PRHDT and CDR2 as FYEKMQ (reference sequence). Trimming cost V 0 bases and J 4 bases; bases outside gene matches: 12. The CDR3 spells CASSLGTSSGSFGKNIQYF. The CDR3 region has the DNA TGTGCCAGCAGCTTAGGGACCTCTAGCGGGAGCTTCGGTAAAAACATTCAGTACTTC.

This clone was picked up many times. The chain combines TRBV7-9 with TRBJ1-1; TRBD1 is a possible D gene (5 bases). With 5 bases removed from V and 1 base from J, the gap between germline ends came to 14 bases. The germline CDR1 and CDR2 sequences are SEHNR and FQNEAQ (reference sequence). The CDR3 covers 15 residues. The chain's CDR3 is CASSHPRGRNTEAFF. As DNA, the CDR3 is TGTGCCAGCAGCCACCCACGGGGCAGGAACACTGAAGCTTTCTTT.

Many counts were recorded for this clone. V is TRBV19 and J is TRBJ1-6; tentative D call: TRBD1 (6 bases). Germline-derived CDR1 and CDR2 are LNHDA and SQIVND (reference sequence). The CDR3 runs to 15 residues. Trimming pared 6 bases from V and 5 bases from J, leaving 14 bases between. Here the CDR3 DNA reads TGTGCCAGTAGATCGGGGGCCCTTCATAATTCACCCCTCCACTTT. Residues: CASRSGALHNSPLHF. Filled out from reference TRBV19 and TRBJ1-6, the complete variable domain reads DGGITQSPKYLFRKEGQNVTLSCEQNLNHDAMYWYRQDPGQGLRLIYYSQIVNDFQKGDIAEGYSVSREKKESFPLTVTSAQKNPTAFYLCASRSGALHNSPLHFGNGTRLTVT.

This clone was seen a few times. The chain is built from TRBV7-9 and TRBJ1-1; D uncertain. Germline CDR1 and CDR2: SEHNR and FQNEAQ (reference sequence). The ends were cut back, 5 bases at V and 1 base at J, with 14 bases in the middle. This CDR3 comprises 15 residues. This CDR3 is CASSPPREANTEAFF. The CDR3 nucleotides read TGTGCCAGCAGCCCACCTCGAGAGGCGAACACTGAAGCTTTCTTT.

This clone is medium-sized within its sample. This chain connects TRBV20-1 to TRBJ2-1; tentative D call: TRBD1 (5 bases). The V gene's germline CDR1 is DFQATT and CDR2 SNEGSKA (reference sequence). This CDR3 has 12 amino acids. V shed 7 bases and J shed 0 bases, with 7 bases lying between them. This CDR3 is CSGDSSYNEQFF. The CDR3 DNA is TGCAGTGGAGACAGCTCCTACAATGAGCAGTTCTTC.

This clone came up many times. This sequence joins TRBV20-1 and TRBJ2-2; tentatively, D is TRBD1 (6 bases). The CDR3 covers 19 residues. The V end lost 1 base, the J end lost 2 bases, and 23 bases lay between the germline ends. Per germline, CDR1 DFQATT and CDR2 SNEGSKA (reference sequence). DNA of the CDR3: TGCAGTGCTAGAGCCCGGGGCGATGTTAGGGGGATTAACACCGGGGAGCTGTTTTTT. Its translation is CSARARGDVRGINTGELFF.

This clone has at least ten counts. The CDR3 spells CASSFTLVTDTQYF. In nucleotides, the CDR3 is TGTGCCAGCAGCTTTACCCTGGTAACAGATACGCAGTATTTT. The gene calls are TRBV11-2 and TRBJ2-3; D gene ambiguous. Trimming removed 3 bases at V and 3 bases at J, with 10 bases between. The CDR3 contains 14 residues. Germline CDR1 is SGHAT and CDR2 is FQNNGV.

In the case of this clone: A junction boundary mismatches the germline segment, possibly from a read error. The V call is TRBV20-1, the J call TRBJ1-1, with D maybe TRBD1 (6 bases). Germline lookup yields CDR1 DFQATT and CDR2 SNEGSKA (reference sequence). The CDR3 contains 15 residues. The CDR3 protein is CSVRVGGLLDTESFF. In DNA, the CDR3 is TGCAGTGTTAGAGTAGGGGGGCTTTTGGACACTGAATCTTTCTTT.

The chain uses TRBV6-5 and TRBJ1-1; D gene ambiguous. The germline gives CDR1 MNHEY, CDR2 SVGAGI. Between the trimmed V and J ends, which lost 0 bases and 0 bases, there was a span of 8 bases. There are 15 residues in the CDR3. Here the CDR3 DNA reads TGTGCCAGCAGTTACTCGATGGCATTGAACACTGAAGCTTTCTTT. Residues: CASSYSMALNTEAFF.

This clone was seen a handful of times. The sample has other DNA sequences that encode this CDR3 too. V usage is TRBV9 and J usage is TRBJ2-3; 7 positions match TRBD2. From germline, CDR1 is SGDLS and CDR2 YYNGEE. CDR3 length equals 14 residues. The ends lost 3 bases at V and 2 bases at J; junction bases unmatched: 3. The DNA of the CDR3 is TGTGCCAGCAGCGAGGCGGGGGTCACAGATACGCAGTATTTT. This sequence encodes CASSEAGVTDTQYF.